Below, 7 T cell receptor beta chains from the same sample are listed, as sequenced in a study of blood T cell repertoires in COVID-19. Produced via immunoSEQ multiplex PCR; TCRdb's table is partial and in-frame only. The profile covers some 260,000 clones, with roughly 80% appearing a single time and 4.1% taken by the ten largest. Sequenced sample: PBMCs or T cells enriched from blood (not recorded which). The receptors originated from a man aged 25 to 40 with acute COVID-19.

The CDR3 spells CASSHTGLGDTGELFF. DNA of the CDR3: TGTGCCAGCAGCCATACAGGGCTCGGCGACACCGGGGAGCTGTTTTTT. This rearrangement joins TRBV4-2 to TRBJ2-2, with D possibly being TRBD1 (6 bases). Germline values: CDR1 LGHNA, CDR2 YNFKEQ. Between the trimmed V and J ends, which lost 3 bases and 3 bases, there was a span of 14 bases. The CDR3 sequence is 16 residues long.

The chain carries TRBV5-6 and TRBJ2-5, with 9 nucleotides matching TRBD1. Germline CDR1 SGHDT, CDR2 YYEEEE. J was trimmed by 5 bases and V by 6 bases; bases with no gene match: 2. The CDR3 has 12 amino acids. Here the CDR3 reads CASTGTGETQYF. The CDR3, as DNA: TGTGCCAGCACAGGGACAGGGGAGACCCAGTACTTC.

The V gene is TRBV19, the J gene TRBJ1-1; 10 nucleotides match TRBD1. The trim removed 4 bases at V and 5 bases at J, leaving 4 bases unmatched. Looked up from germline, CDR1 is LNHDA and CDR2 is SQIVND (reference sequence). This CDR3 comprises 14 residues. Written as DNA, the CDR3 is TGTGCCAGTAGTACGGGACAGGGGTGGACTGAAGCTTTCTTT. Its translation: CASSTGQGWTEAFF. Based on the CDR3 plus reference TRBV19 and TRBJ1-1, the full variable domain is DGGITQSPKYLFRKEGQNVTLSCEQNLNHDAMYWYRQDPGQGLRLIYYSQIVNDFQKGDIAEGYSVSREKKESFPLTVTSAQKNPTAFYLCASSTGQGWTEAFFGQGTRLTVV.

This clone was detected only a few times. The chain is built from TRBV28 and TRBJ1-1, with D perhaps TRBD1 (5 bases). The V and J ends lost 5 bases and 0 bases respectively, with 16 bases between them. CDR1 MDHEN and CDR2 SYDVKM come from the germline V gene. The CDR3 consists of 16 residues. The CDR3 DNA is TGTGCCAGCAGTCCCTCTCGTGGGGCAATGAACACTGAAGCTTTCTTT. The encoded protein is CASSPSRGAMNTEAFF.

This rearrangement joins TRBV19 to TRBJ1-2; possible D gene TRBD1, 6 bases. Germline V lookup: CDR1 LNHDA, CDR2 SQIVND (reference sequence). The CDR3 spans 12 residues. V dropped 5 bases and J dropped 8 bases, with 12 bases sitting between them. The DNA of the CDR3 is TGTGCCAGTAGTCAGGGGTTGTGGGGCTACACCTTC. Amino acids: CASSQGLWGYTF.

The gene calls are TRBV19 and TRBJ2-1, with 7 bases lining up with TRBD2. After removal of 6 bases from V and 1 base from J, the junction contained 6 bases not matched to a gene. Germline CDR1 LNHDA, CDR2 SQIVND (reference sequence). The CDR3 spans 15 residues. Here the CDR3 reads CASSREEGSYNEQFF. Here the CDR3 DNA reads TGTGCCAGTAGCCGGGAGGAGGGGTCCTACAATGAGCAGTTCTTC.

J is TRBJ2-1 and V is TRBV30, with unresolved D. The germline V gene encodes CDR1 GTSNPN and CDR2 SVGIG (reference sequence). The CDR3 totals 13 residues. Trimming stripped 1 base from V and 8 bases from J, with 12 bases between. The CDR3 spells CAWSALGRDEQFF. CDR3 in DNA: TGTGCCTGGAGTGCTCTAGGAAGAGATGAGCAGTTCTTC.